The 3 T cell receptor beta chains presented below share a single source sample, sequenced in a study of blood T cell repertoires in COVID-19. Produced via immunoSEQ multiplex PCR; TCRdb's table is partial and in-frame only. The data show roughly 390,000 clones, 85% seen once. The sample was peripheral blood. These receptors all stem from a woman under 30 with acute or convalescent COVID-19.

This chain uses TRBV4-1 with TRBJ2-1; weak D call: TRBD2 (5 bases). With 4 bases removed from V and 0 bases from J, the gap between germline ends came to 13 bases. This CDR3 spans 16 amino acids. Looked up from germline, CDR1 is MGHRA and CDR2 is YSYEKL. The CDR3 is CASSPGGPSSYNEQFF. The CDR3 bases are TGCGCCAGCAGCCCCGGCGGGCCCAGCTCCTACAATGAGCAGTTCTTC.

This clone was counted once. The chain combines TRBV6-5 with TRBJ1-1; D might be TRBD1 (5 bases). Trimming left V 8 bases short and J 6 bases short, with 7 bases between. This CDR3 region has 10 residues. The germline V gene has CDR1 MNHEY and CDR2 SVGAGI. This chain's CDR3 is CASVGAEAFF. The CDR3 DNA reads TGTGCCAGCGTAGGGGCTGAAGCTTTCTTT.

The genes are TRBV6-1 and TRBJ1-1; no reliable D call. The CDR3 has 14 amino acids. V shed 1 base and J shed 5 bases, with 11 bases lying between them. Germline CDR1 and CDR2: MNHNS and SASEGT. DNA of the CDR3: TGTGCCAGCAGTGAAGACGCGGGGAGGACTGAAGCTTTCTTT. Its protein product is CASSEDAGRTEAFF.